Below are 27 T cell receptor beta chains sequenced from a single sample in a study of long-term antiretroviral therapy in people with HIV (dated by TCRdb to the early 2020s). The immunoSEQ hsTCRB v3.0 assay was used at survey level resolution for TRB variable region sequencing. Held by TCRdb, this immuneACCESS table contains in-frame sequences only and omits some clones. Under half of the omission traces to an unresolved V gene where checked; the cause of the rest is unknown. Across this sample there are roughly 17,000 clones, with around 83% seen only once. The ten largest make up over 4.5% of the sample. The sample in question was unsorted PBMCs, obtained 0.5 years after starting antiretroviral therapy. The source is a woman in her 40s with HIV.

This clone showed up just a few times. J is TRBJ1-2 and V is TRBV5-1, with 12 bases fitting TRBD1. The junction had 6 bases not matched to a gene; V was cut back by 4 bases and J by 8 bases. CDR3 size: 14 residues. Germline loops: CDR1 SGHRS, CDR2 YFSETQ. The CDR3 DNA is TGCGCCAGCAGCCCGGGACAGGGGGCGTCGGGCTACACCTTC. This codes for CASSPGQGASGYTF.

The DNA of the CDR3 is TGTGCCAGCGCACCCGGTAGTAACACGCAGTATTTT. This encodes CASAPGSNTQYF. V gene TRBV6-1 combines with J gene TRBJ2-3, with D unresolved. CDR1 is MNHNS, CDR2 SASEGT, per germline. V was cut by 8 bases and J by 9 bases, with 15 bases left in between. The CDR3 totals 12 residues.

This chain links TRBV2 with TRBJ2-7; unclear D gene. V shed 4 bases and J shed 2 bases, with 9 bases lying between them. CDR3 size: 13 residues. CDR1 SNHLY and CDR2 FYNNEI come from the germline V gene. Written as DNA, the CDR3 is TGTGCCAGCAGTGGGTCCTTTACCTACGAGCAGTACTTC. Translating it yields CASSGSFTYEQYF.

The chain uses TRBV13 and TRBJ2-2; 7 nucleotides align to TRBD2. The junction had 3 bases not matched to a gene; V was cut back by 1 base and J by 1 base. CDR3 length: 16 residues. CDR1 is PRHDT and CDR2 is FYEKMQ in the germline V gene (reference sequence). In DNA form, the CDR3 reads TGTGCCAGCAGCTTAGTTGCGGGGGAGAACACCGGGGAGCTGTTTTTT. This translates into CASSLVAGENTGELFF.

The chain carries TRBV29-1 and TRBJ2-6, with a tentative D call TRBD1 (5 bases). Deletions cut 6 bases from V and 0 bases from J, with 15 bases between. Germline assignment: CDR1 SQVTM and CDR2 ANQGSEA. The CDR3 covers 16 residues. The CDR3: CSVSDSPLSGANVLTF. The CDR3 DNA is TGCAGCGTCTCTGACAGCCCTCTCTCTGGGGCCAACGTCCTGACTTTC.

V gene TRBV6-5 combines with J gene TRBJ2-7; 12 nucleotides agree with TRBD2. Looked up from germline, CDR1 is MNHEY and CDR2 is SVGAGI. Trimming removed 7 bases from V and 2 bases from J; junction bases left unmatched: 6. The CDR3 is made up of 15 amino acids. CDR3 in DNA: TGTGCCAGCAAAACATGGACTAGCGGGACCTACGAGCAGTACTTC. This encodes CASKTWTSGTYEQYF.

The chain carries TRBV29-1 and TRBJ2-7; 10 positions match TRBD1. The length of the CDR3 is 14 residues. Germline V gene lookup returns CDR1 SQVTM and CDR2 ANQGSEA. Germline trimming cut 4 bases from V and 2 bases from J; bases unmatched to any gene: 5. The CDR3 is CSVAPGQGTYEQYF. CDR3 coding DNA: TGCAGCGTTGCGCCGGGACAGGGGACCTACGAGCAGTACTTC.

CDR3 amino acids: CASAGEGETQYF. CDR3 bases: TGTGCCAGCGCGGGAGAGGGGGAGACCCAGTACTTC. The chain is built from TRBV7-2 and TRBJ2-5; the match to TRBD2 covers 7 bases. Germline V gene data show CDR1 as SGHTA and CDR2 as FQGNSA. This CDR3 has 12 residues. V was pared by 8 bases and J by 5 bases, with 5 bases of the junction left unmatched.

This clone has only one observation. The genes are TRBV5-4 and TRBJ2-1; 7 bases fit TRBD2. Losses at the gene ends were 5 bases for V and 4 bases for J; bases not matched to a gene: 9. This CDR3 is 15 amino acids long. From germline, CDR1 is SGHNT and CDR2 YYREEE (reference sequence). This CDR3 is CASRSGLTSYNEQFF. CDR3 bases: TGTGCCAGCAGGTCGGGACTAACAAGTTACAATGAGCAGTTCTTC.

The genes are TRBV4-1 and TRBJ1-5; 7 positions match TRBD1. The CDR3 contains 14 residues. Germline CDR1 and CDR2: MGHRA and YSYEKL. The ends lost 4 bases at V and 5 bases at J; junction bases unmatched: 5. The CDR3 sequence: CASSPQGNDQPQHF. As DNA, the CDR3 is TGCGCCAGCAGCCCACAGGGGAATGATCAGCCCCAGCATTTT.

V gene TRBV19 combines with J gene TRBJ1-5; possible D gene TRBD1, 5 bases. The V gene lost 3 bases and the J gene lost 1 base, with 13 bases spanning the gap. Germline values: CDR1 LNHDA, CDR2 SQIVND (reference sequence). The length of the CDR3 is 16 residues. This CDR3 is CASSIQGQTSNQPQHF. DNA of the CDR3: TGTGCCAGTAGTATCCAAGGACAAACGAGCAATCAGCCCCAGCATTTT.

This chain links TRBV2 with TRBJ2-1, with unresolved D. With 6 bases removed from V and 8 bases from J, the gap between germline ends came to 14 bases. The germline gives CDR1 SNHLY, CDR2 FYNNEI. The CDR3 extends over 13 amino acids. CDR3 region: CASRRRVGDEQFF. As DNA, the CDR3 is TGTGCCAGCAGGAGACGGGTTGGCGATGAGCAGTTCTTC.

This clone has only one observation. The chain couples TRBV6-5 to TRBJ2-1, with a weak D call TRBD2 (5 bases). CDR3 length: 16 amino acids. Trimming cost V 0 bases and J 0 bases, with 9 bases left between them. Germline V gene sequence: CDR1 MNHEY, CDR2 SVGAGI. The CDR3 bases are TGTGCCAGCAGTTACTCCGGACTGGTCTCCTACAATGAGCAGTTCTTC. This gives the protein CASSYSGLVSYNEQFF.

V gene TRBV28 combines with J gene TRBJ2-5; weak D call: TRBD2 (5 bases). Trimming shortened V by 6 bases and J by 1 base, and 15 bases separated the two germline ends. The CDR3 totals 15 residues. The germline gives CDR1 MDHEN, CDR2 SYDVKM. The CDR3: CASSSSTRAQETQYF. As DNA, the CDR3 is TGTGCCAGCAGCTCCTCCACGCGGGCCCAAGAGACCCAGTACTTC.

The V gene is TRBV27, the J gene TRBJ1-4; weak D call: TRBD1 (6 bases). The germline V and J ends were trimmed by 0 bases and 14 bases, with 13 bases remaining between them. The CDR3 covers 13 residues. Germline CDR1 and CDR2: MNHEY and SMNVEV (reference sequence). CDR3 coding DNA: TGTGCCAGCAGTTTATCCGGTCCGGGACACCTGTTTTTT. Translating gives CASSLSGPGHLFF.

The J gene is TRBJ1-2, the V gene TRBV4-2; a possible D gene is TRBD1 (6 bases). V was clipped by 0 bases and J by 3 bases, with 17 bases between them. The length of the CDR3 is 17 residues. Germline V CDR1 and CDR2: LGHNA, YNFKEQ. CDR3 bases: TGTGCCAGCAGCCAAGATTGGGGGCAGGTCGCCGACTATGGCTACACCTTC. Protein sequence: CASSQDWGQVADYGYTF.

The chain employs TRBV29-1 and TRBJ2-2; TRBD2 is a possible D gene (7 bases). From germline, CDR1 is SQVTM and CDR2 ANQGSEA. V was pared by 6 bases and J by 8 bases, with 13 bases between. The CDR3 has 12 amino acids. Written as DNA, the CDR3 is TGCAGCGTGGAGGGGGGGCCGGGGGAGCTGTTTTTT. The encoded protein is CSVEGGPGELFF.

The CDR3 here is CASSPSGREGTYEQYF. The CDR3 nucleotides read TGTGCCAGCTCACCATCGGGGCGGGAGGGCACCTACGAGCAGTACTTC. The rearrangement links TRBV18 to TRBJ2-7; TRBD2 matches 9 bases. The V gene's germline CDR1 is KGHSH and CDR2 LQKENI. The trim removed 2 bases at V and 2 bases at J, leaving 7 bases unmatched. CDR3 size: 16 residues.

CDR3 bases: TGTGCCAGCAGCTTAGGGGGTCCAGAGCAGTACTTC. Residues: CASSLGGPEQYF. The chain couples TRBV11-2 to TRBJ2-7; D remains unclear. The V gene lost 1 base and the J gene lost 7 bases, with 8 bases spanning the gap. The CDR3 is made up of 12 amino acids. CDR1 is SGHAT and CDR2 is FQNNGV in the germline V gene.

This chain connects TRBV6-5 to TRBJ2-3; 7 nucleotides agree with TRBD2. V was clipped by 4 bases and J by 4 bases; unmatched bases: 5. The CDR3 contains 14 residues. CDR1 and CDR2 (germline): MNHEY, SVGAGI. CDR3 sequence (DNA): TGTGCCAGCAGTTTTAGGGAGGGCGCAGATACGCAGTATTTT. As protein: CASSFREGADTQYF.

V gene TRBV7-8 combines with J gene TRBJ2-5; TRBD2 matches 8 bases. The CDR3 covers 16 residues. From germline, CDR1 is SGHVS and CDR2 FQNEAQ. V lost 4 bases to trimming and J lost 2 bases; unmatched junction nucleotides: 9. CDR3 DNA: TGTGCCAGCAGCTCTGGCGGGGCGGGAGGTCAAGAGACCCAGTACTTC. Amino acid sequence: CASSSGGAGGQETQYF.

V is TRBV5-4 and J is TRBJ2-2; the match to TRBD2 covers 11 bases. Germline CDR1 and CDR2: SGHNT and YYREEE (reference sequence). This CDR3 has 15 amino acids. The ends lost 3 bases at V and 5 bases at J; junction bases unmatched: 3. The chain's CDR3 is CASSSGLAVTGELFF. In DNA form, the CDR3 reads TGTGCCAGCAGCTCGGGACTAGCGGTAACCGGGGAGCTGTTTTTT.

V gene TRBV9 combines with J gene TRBJ2-7; TRBD1 aligns across 7 bases. The junction had 9 bases not matched to a gene; V was cut back by 2 bases and J by 4 bases. This CDR3 has 15 amino acids. CDR1 and CDR2 (germline): SGDLS, YYNGEE. CDR3 amino acids: CASSVAGTELYEQYF. Here the CDR3 DNA reads TGTGCCAGCAGCGTGGCCGGGACAGAACTTTACGAGCAGTACTTC.

The rearrangement uses TRBV9 and TRBJ2-7; 9 bases align to TRBD1. The germline V gene encodes CDR1 SGDLS and CDR2 YYNGEE. This CDR3 region has 12 residues. V dropped 4 bases and J dropped 5; count of bases not matched to a gene: 1. The CDR3 nucleotides read TGTGCCAGCAGCACAGGGGGCCACGAGCAGTACTTC. This sequence encodes CASSTGGHEQYF.

The DNA for the CDR3 is TGTGCCAGCAGTGAAGTTGGGCAGGGCGGGGGGCCCCAGCATTTT. Translated: CASSEVGQGGGPQHF. The chain is built from TRBV2 and TRBJ1-5, with D perhaps matching TRBD1 (5 bases). The germline V gene encodes CDR1 SNHLY and CDR2 FYNNEI. CDR3 size: 15 residues. V gave up 1 base and J gave up 9 bases, with 16 bases separating them.

The table lists this clone with a count of one. V is TRBV6-6 and J is TRBJ2-6, with D perhaps matching TRBD1 (6 bases). This CDR3 has 14 residues. V was pared by 6 bases and J by 4 bases, with 10 bases between. CDR1 is MNHNY, CDR2 SVGAGI, per germline (reference sequence). The CDR3 bases are TGTGCCAGCAGCACAGGGACAGGGGCCAACGTCCTGACTTTC. Translating gives CASSTGTGANVLTF.

V gene TRBV27 combines with J gene TRBJ2-6; D remains ambiguous. The CDR3 is made up of 14 amino acids. Trimming shortened V by 5 bases and J by 0 bases, and 5 bases separated the two germline ends. Germline V gene sequence: CDR1 MNHEY, CDR2 SMNVEV (reference sequence). CDR3 residues: CASSSHSGANVLTF. The CDR3 bases are TGTGCCAGCAGTAGCCACTCTGGGGCCAACGTCCTGACTTTC. Full variable domain (missing parts from reference TRBV27 and TRBJ2-6): EAQVTQNPRYLITVTGKKLTVTCSQNMNHEYMSWYRQDPGLGLRQIYYSMNVEVTDKGDVPEGYKVSRKEKRNFPLILESPSPNQTSLYFCASSSHSGANVLTFGAGSRLTVL.